This TCR beta chain derives from a study of T cells after yellow fever vaccination. Production of TCR cDNA was by 5'RACE template switching, which also added a universal primer site and UMIs. MiXCR, run by TCRdb on the 5' RACE reads, gives a single entry per CDR3 protein. Among a few hundred thousand distinct CDR3 sequences listed, 5.2% were seen once. This clonotype has only a few counts. The CDR3 covers 16 residues. CDR1 and CDR2 from the germline V gene are SGHTA and FQGNSA. V lost 0 bases and J 5 bases, leaving 14 bases between the germline ends. Sequencing was performed on CD4+ T cells sorted from PBMCs, taken on the day of the yellow fever booster vaccination. V usage is TRBV7-2 and J usage is TRBJ1-5; perhaps TRBD1 as D (5 bases). The TCR sequence derives from a young man who received the YFV17D yellow fever vaccine. In DNA form, the CDR3 reads TGTGCCAGCAGCTTAGCGTTCAGGGAGACGGATCAGCCCCAGCATTTT. Translated: CASSLAFRETDQPQHF. Full variable domain (rest looked up from reference TRBV7-2 and TRBJ1-5): GAGVSQSPSNKVTEKGKDVELRCDPISGHTALYWYRQSLGQGLEFLIYFQGNSAPDKSGLPSDRFSAERTGGSVSTLTIQRTQQEDSAVYLCASSLAFRETDQPQHFGDGTRLSIL.